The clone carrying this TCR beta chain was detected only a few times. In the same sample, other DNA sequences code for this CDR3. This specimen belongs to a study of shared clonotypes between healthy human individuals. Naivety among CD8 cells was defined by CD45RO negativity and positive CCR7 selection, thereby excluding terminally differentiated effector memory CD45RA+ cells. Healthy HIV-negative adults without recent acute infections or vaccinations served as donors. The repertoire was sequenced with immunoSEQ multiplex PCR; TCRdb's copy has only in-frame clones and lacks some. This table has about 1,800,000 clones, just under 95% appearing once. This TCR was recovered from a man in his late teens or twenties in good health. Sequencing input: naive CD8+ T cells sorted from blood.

For the CDR3, the DNA is TGTGCCAGCAGCGTAGAACAGGGGGGCACCGGGGAGCTGTTTTTT. It yields the protein CASSVEQGGTGELFF. The genes are TRBV9 and TRBJ2-2; 8 bases fit TRBD1. Germline CDR1 and CDR2: SGDLS and YYNGEE. CDR3 length: 15 amino acids. The V segment lost 0 bases and the J segment 4 bases; nucleotides outside the gene matches: 2.